This T cell receptor beta chain derives from a study of beta chain features in type 1 diabetes. Study observations and caveats: Significant though moderate, a shortening of TCRB CDR3s appeared in all four CD4+ subsets of Type 1 diabetes patients. For patients and controls alike, PCR might favor shorter templates to the same degree. The naive, central memory and Treg TCRB repertoires looked more alike in patients than they did in healthy donors. Over-representation of high TCR-expressing cells was a possible consequence of cDNA sequencing.

All of the isolated RNA was reverse transcribed, so expressed TCRB transcripts were sequenced. Data came from immunoSEQ multiplex PCR; TCRdb stores just in-frame clones and leaves some out. The sample consists of approximately 260,000 clones, around 24% of them appearing once. Post-sort purity exceeded 95% for all sorted populations. In its sample, this clone was seen a few times. Its antigen is still unknown. Deletions cut 8 bases from V and 3 bases from J, with 16 bases between. CDR3 length: 14 residues. Germline V gene sequence: CDR1 MDHEN, CDR2 SYDVKM. The chain couples TRBV28 to TRBJ1-1; weak D call: TRBD1 (5 bases). The sequenced sample consisted of naive CD4+ T cells from blood. The receptor was isolated from a woman aged 30 to 39 with type 1 diabetes. This chain's CDR3 is CASGGGGLDTEAFF. The DNA of the CDR3 is TGTGCCAGCGGGGGGGGAGGGTTGGACACTGAAGCTTTCTTT.